Presented here are 32 T cell receptor beta chains from one specimen sequenced in a study of blood T cell repertoires in COVID-19. Measured with immunoSEQ multiplex PCR; TCRdb has only the in-frame clones, and not every one. The table has 200,000 to 300,000 clones, around 89% seen once. Specimen: PBMCs or T cells enriched from blood (not recorded which). These receptors all stem from a woman aged 30 to 39 who had recovered from COVID-19.

The chain joins TRBV19 to TRBJ2-5, with 10 bases matching TRBD2. Trimming took 3 bases from V and 0 from J; bases not matched to a gene: 1. There are 15 residues in the CDR3. Germline values: CDR1 LNHDA, CDR2 SQIVND (reference sequence). CDR3 amino acids: CASSILAGDQETQYF. The DNA of the CDR3 is TGTGCCAGTAGTATTCTAGCGGGAGACCAAGAGACCCAGTACTTC.

The chain employs TRBV27 and TRBJ1-4; D is unresolved. V was cut by 4 bases and J by 0 bases, with 6 bases left in between. CDR1 is MNHEY, CDR2 SMNVEV, per germline (reference sequence). This CDR3 contains 14 residues. CDR3 amino acids: CASSYFPTNEKLFF. The CDR3 coding sequence is TGTGCCAGCAGTTACTTTCCAACTAATGAAAAACTGTTTTTT.

The rearrangement uses TRBV7-2 and TRBJ2-2; 7 bases align to TRBD2. With 10 bases clipped from V and 2 bases from J, the junction kept 7 bases outside the gene matches. The CDR3 loop spans 14 amino acids. Germline V CDR1 and CDR2: SGHTA, FQGNSA. In nucleotides, the CDR3 is TGTGCCACGCGCGGGAGAAGAAACACCGGGGAGCTGTTTTTT. It yields the protein CATRGRRNTGELFF.

Comments on this clone: The sample contains more than one DNA sequence encoding this CDR3. The chain links TRBV24-1 to TRBJ1-2; 7 bases map to TRBD1. Germline V gene data show CDR1 as KGHDR and CDR2 as SFDVKD. The V and J ends lost 3 bases and 7 bases, in that order; junction bases with no gene match: 7. The CDR3 length is 14 residues. The CDR3 sequence is CATSDPDRVGGYTF. The CDR3 DNA sequence: TGTGCCACCAGTGATCCTGACAGGGTGGGTGGCTACACCTTC.

This clone was seen once. The chain couples TRBV18 to TRBJ2-3; D is possibly TRBD1 (6 bases). Trimming left V 6 bases short and J 0 bases short, with 16 bases between. The CDR3 spans 16 residues. Germline CDR1 and CDR2: KGHSH and LQKENI. The CDR3 bases are TGTGCCAGCTCCCCCCGGACAGAAACTAGCACAGATACGCAGTATTTT. Its translation: CASSPRTETSTDTQYF.

Comments on this clone: Other DNA sequences in the same sample also yield this CDR3. V and J are TRBV28 and TRBJ2-7; 8 positions match TRBD2. The germline V gene encodes CDR1 MDHEN and CDR2 SYDVKM. The CDR3 contains 12 residues. Unmatched junction bases numbered 1, after V lost 6 bases and J lost 3 bases. CDR3 sequence: CASRSGGYEQYF. The CDR3 DNA sequence: TGTGCCAGCAGGAGCGGGGGCTACGAGCAGTACTTC. The entire variable domain, with the rest obtained from reference TRBV28 and TRBJ2-7, is as follows: DVKVTQSSRYLVKRTGEKVFLECVQDMDHENMFWYRQDPGLGLRLIYFSYDVKMKEKGDIPEGYSVSREKKERFSLILESASTNQTSMYLCASRSGGYEQYFGPGTRLTVT.

This clone was seen more than once but under ten times. The V and J genes are TRBV6-2 or TRBV6-3 and TRBJ2-2; TRBD2 aligns across 11 bases. J gave up 0 bases and V 5 bases, and 11 bases lay outside the gene matches. In germline, CDR1 is MNHEY, CDR2 SVGEGT. The CDR3 has 19 amino acids. The CDR3 DNA is TGTGCCAGCAGTGGGAGACTAGCGGGAACGCTTACGAACACCGGGGAGCTGTTTTTT. Its protein product is CASSGRLAGTLTNTGELFF.

The CDR3 DNA reads as TGTGCCAGCAGCTTCTGGGACAGGCCCTACGAGCAGTACTTC. This encodes CASSFWDRPYEQYF. The chain joins TRBV7-9 to TRBJ2-7; 8 nucleotides line up with TRBD1. V shed 3 bases and J 2 bases; nucleotides not matched to a gene: 3. Germline lookup yields CDR1 SEHNR and CDR2 FQNEAQ (reference sequence). This CDR3 is built from 14 residues.

This chain uses TRBV30 with TRBJ2-1; 11 nucleotides match TRBD2. The CDR3 has 15 residues. Germline V CDR1 and CDR2: GTSNPN, SVGIG (reference sequence). With 1 base clipped from V and 10 bases from J, the junction kept 9 bases outside the gene matches. The DNA of the CDR3 is TGTGCCTGGAGTGGTGGTAGCGGGGGGGCTGGGGAGCAGTTCTTC. It translates to CAWSGGSGGAGEQFF.

Details on this clone: One end of the junction fails to match germline, which may point to a read error. The J gene is TRBJ2-1, the V gene TRBV27; TRBD2 aligns across 16 bases. This CDR3 has 16 residues. CDR1 and CDR2 (germline): MNHEY, SMNVEV (reference sequence). This chain's CDR3 is CASSSAGTSGRARGVF. The CDR3 region has the DNA TGTGCCAGCAGTTCTGCAGGGACTAGCGGGAGGGCCCGGGGAGTCTTC.

The chain carries TRBV13 and TRBJ2-1; 16 bases are shared with TRBD2. The germline V gene has CDR1 PRHDT and CDR2 FYEKMQ (reference sequence). After removal of 4 bases from V and 7 bases from J, the junction contained 13 bases not matched to a gene. This CDR3 spans 19 amino acids. The CDR3 protein is CASSSGLAGGPVRQNEQFF. CDR3 coding DNA: TGTGCCAGCAGCTCGGGACTAGCGGGAGGGCCGGTTCGTCAAAATGAGCAGTTCTTC.

The rearrangement joins TRBV28 to TRBJ1-5; D is unclear. CDR3 length: 17 residues. The germline CDR1 and CDR2 sequences are MDHEN and SYDVKM. With 5 bases removed from V and 4 bases from J, the gap between germline ends came to 21 bases. CDR3 sequence reads: CASSESFESARNQPQHF. The CDR3 DNA follows: TGTGCCAGCAGTGAGAGCTTCGAGTCGGCTAGGAATCAGCCCCAGCATTTT.

V is TRBV30 and J is TRBJ2-1; 7 bases align to TRBD2. The CDR3 is 13 residues long. The V gene's germline CDR1 is GTSNPN and CDR2 SVGIG (reference sequence). V was pared by 7 bases and J by 7 bases, with 10 bases of the junction left unmatched. The CDR3 loop reads CASVLANLNEQFF. DNA of the CDR3: TGTGCCTCCGTACTAGCGAATTTAAATGAGCAGTTCTTC.

The chain employs TRBV29-1 and TRBJ2-1, with D possibly matching TRBD2 (7 bases). Germline lookup yields CDR1 SQVTM and CDR2 ANQGSEA. V lost 6 bases and J lost 7, with 22 bases in between. The CDR3 covers 15 residues. The CDR3, as DNA: TGCAGCGTCGTAGGGGGGGTGACTATTGGGAATGAGCAGTTCTTC. This translates into CSVVGGVTIGNEQFF.

This CDR3 is CASSLRQGVSPLHF. The DNA for the CDR3 is TGTGCCAGCAGCTTGCGACAGGGTGTTTCACCCCTCCACTTT. The chain links TRBV7-2 to TRBJ1-6; TRBD1 aligns across 7 bases. Germline lookup yields CDR1 SGHTA and CDR2 FQGNSA. V lost 3 bases and J lost 9; bases outside the gene matches: 5. This CDR3 spans 14 amino acids.

The chain recombines TRBV5-4 with TRBJ1-1, with D perhaps matching TRBD1 (5 bases). Per germline, CDR1 SGHNT and CDR2 YYREEE (reference sequence). Trimming removed 3 bases from V and 5 bases from J, with 14 bases in between. The CDR3 runs to 14 residues. The CDR3 loop is CASSSAGEGTEAFF. Written as DNA, the CDR3 is TGTGCCAGCAGCTCCGCCGGGGAGGGGACTGAAGCTTTCTTT.

The J gene is TRBJ1-1, the V gene TRBV6-2 or TRBV6-3; a weak D match, TRBD1 (6 bases). The V gene's germline CDR1 is MNHEY and CDR2 SVGEGT. The CDR3 length is 14 residues. The ends were cut back, 2 bases at V and 6 bases at J, with 13 bases in the middle. The CDR3 coding sequence is TGTGCCAGCAGTTACCAGGGGATTATGGCTGAAGCTTTCTTT. It is translated as CASSYQGIMAEAFF.

The chain is built from TRBV27 and TRBJ2-7, with 7 bases matching TRBD1. This CDR3 spans 14 amino acids. V gave up 6 bases and J gave up 7 bases; unmatched junction bases: 12. CDR1 is MNHEY and CDR2 is SMNVEV in the germline V gene (reference sequence). The CDR3 region is CASSWDSPMGEQYF. DNA for the CDR3: TGTGCCAGCAGCTGGGACAGTCCAATGGGGGAGCAGTACTTC.

V usage is TRBV5-4 and J usage is TRBJ2-7; 7 nucleotides align to TRBD1. Germline CDR1 is SGHNT and CDR2 is YYREEE (reference sequence). J was trimmed by 6 bases and V by 4 bases; bases with no gene match: 13. The CDR3 contains 15 residues. CDR3 in DNA: TGTGCCAGCAGCGCGCTTTTGAGACAGGGTAGCGAGCAGTACTTC. Encoded protein: CASSALLRQGSEQYF.

The chain joins TRBV5-1 to TRBJ2-7; D perhaps matches TRBD1 (6 bases). This CDR3 comprises 15 residues. The germline V gene has CDR1 SGHRS and CDR2 YFSETQ. Trimming stripped 0 bases from V and 4 bases from J, with 14 bases between. The CDR3 DNA is TGCGCCAGCAGCTTGGGCCAGGGGTCACCATACGAGCAGTACTTC. It translates to CASSLGQGSPYEQYF.

The gene calls are TRBV2 and TRBJ1-5; TRBD1 might be the D (6 bases). Germline CDR1 SNHLY, CDR2 FYNNEI. Between the trimmed V and J ends, which lost 5 bases and 2 bases, there was a span of 10 bases. The CDR3 has 14 amino acids. In DNA form, the CDR3 reads TGTGCCAGCAGTCTGCCAGGGGGCAATCAGCCCCAGCATTTT. Translation gives CASSLPGGNQPQHF.

V gene TRBV27 combines with J gene TRBJ1-2; 9 nucleotides match TRBD1. Germline lookup yields CDR1 MNHEY and CDR2 SMNVEV (reference sequence). The CDR3 consists of 13 residues. Unmatched junction bases numbered 4, after V lost 3 bases and J lost 8 bases. The CDR3 sequence: CASSFTQGAGYTF. The CDR3 nucleotides read TGTGCCAGCAGTTTTACACAGGGGGCAGGCTACACCTTC.

This clone turned up a few times. CDR3 sequence (DNA): TGTGCCAGTAGTATGGAGGGACGCGGGCGCGGCTACACCTTC. Amino acids: CASSMEGRGRGYTF. The chain is built from TRBV19 and TRBJ1-2, with a weak D call TRBD1 (5 bases). Germline assignment: CDR1 LNHDA and CDR2 SQIVND (reference sequence). The CDR3 totals 14 residues. V was pared by 3 bases and J by 8 bases, with 16 bases between.

The chain carries TRBV7-9 and TRBJ1-1; D remains ambiguous. The CDR3 is 13 residues long. Germline V CDR1 and CDR2: SEHNR, FQNEAQ (reference sequence). V gave up 10 bases and J gave up 4 bases, with 16 bases separating them. CDR3 in DNA: TGTGCCAAACCCCCATTAAGAGGCACTGAAGCTTTCTTT. Its protein product is CAKPPLRGTEAFF.

The chain links TRBV29-1 to TRBJ1-1; D gene unclear. The CDR3 runs 13 residues. Trimming shortened V by 3 bases and J by 1 base, and 9 bases separated the two germline ends. The V gene's germline CDR1 is SQVTM and CDR2 ANQGSEA. CDR3: CSVDLTRNTEAFF. Written as DNA, the CDR3 is TGCAGCGTTGACTTAACAAGGAACACTGAAGCTTTCTTT.

V is TRBV29-1 and J is TRBJ2-3; D is perhaps TRBD1 (6 bases). The CDR3 length is 14 residues. CDR1 is SQVTM and CDR2 is ANQGSEA in the germline V gene. The V gene lost 4 bases and the J gene lost 1 base, with 12 bases spanning the gap. The CDR3 is CSVVDEGGTDTQYF. CDR3 coding DNA: TGCAGCGTTGTGGACGAGGGGGGCACAGATACGCAGTATTTT.

J is TRBJ2-2 and V is TRBV5-4, with 9 bases aligning to TRBD1. Germline trimming cut 4 bases from V and 7 bases from J; bases unmatched to any gene: 14. The CDR3 runs to 17 residues. Germline CDR1 reads SGHNT; CDR2 reads YYREEE (reference sequence). This CDR3 is CASSTYRDRVEVGELFF. The CDR3 coding sequence is TGTGCCAGCAGCACCTACCGGGACAGGGTGGAAGTCGGGGAGCTGTTTTTT.

The chain recombines TRBV28 with TRBJ1-2, with TRBD1 matching 8 bases. The CDR3 is 16 residues long. Per the germline V gene, CDR1 is MDHEN and CDR2 is SYDVKM. Unmatched junction bases numbered 9, after V lost 0 bases and J lost 6 bases. DNA for the CDR3: TGTGCCAGCAGTTTATGGGGGGACAGGAATATCCATGGCTACACCTTC. Translation: CASSLWGDRNIHGYTF.

Points on this clone: Other DNA sequences from this sample encode an identical CDR3 as well. This chain links TRBV27 with TRBJ1-2, with TRBD1 matching 9 bases. Germline trimming cut 3 bases from V and 6 bases from J; bases unmatched to any gene: 2. This CDR3 is built from 13 residues. Germline CDR1 and CDR2: MNHEY and SMNVEV (reference sequence). CDR3 loop: CASSFGQGNGYTF. CDR3 coding DNA: TGTGCCAGCAGTTTCGGACAGGGGAATGGCTACACCTTC.

The rearrangement uses TRBV14 and TRBJ2-1; 9 bases align to TRBD2. The germline V gene has CDR1 SGHDN and CDR2 FVKESK. The trim removed 0 bases at V and 12 bases at J, leaving 12 bases unmatched. The CDR3 runs 16 residues. The chain's CDR3 is CASSQEGGPLAGTQFF. CDR3 coding DNA: TGTGCCAGCAGCCAAGAGGGGGGCCCTCTAGCGGGGACGCAGTTCTTC.

This clone was detected only a few times. In the same sample, other DNA sequences code for this CDR3. The CDR3 here is CASSLDRNTEAFF. DNA for the CDR3: TGTGCCAGCAGCTTAGACAGGAACACTGAAGCTTTCTTT. V gene TRBV7-3 combines with J gene TRBJ1-1; maybe TRBD1 (5 bases). V was shortened by 2 bases and J by 1 base, with 5 bases between the two germline ends. Germline lookup yields CDR1 SGHTA and CDR2 FQGTGA. The CDR3 sequence is 13 residues long.

V is TRBV19 and J is TRBJ1-2, with 7 bases that match TRBD1. The V and J ends lost 5 bases and 2 bases, in that order; junction bases with no gene match: 5. The CDR3 runs 14 residues. Germline V lookup: CDR1 LNHDA, CDR2 SQIVND (reference sequence). The CDR3 DNA follows: TGTGCCAGTAGTGCGGGACAGTGGAACTATGGCTACACCTTC. Amino acid sequence: CASSAGQWNYGYTF.